This entry concerns a single T cell receptor (beta chain). What it recognizes is unknown. This specimen comes from a study of radiotherapy plus CTLA-4 blockade in lung cancer. Study at large: Disease control was seen in 31% of patients, objective responses in 15% to 20%. Study-level points and caveats: In blood, after radiotherapy plus ipilimumab, tumor-derived TCR clones expanded.

Patients had chemo-refractory metastatic non-small-cell lung cancer and received focal radiation plus CTLA-4 blockade that used ipilimumab. Using immunoSEQ multiplex PCR, the repertoire was profiled, and TCRdb retains in-frame clones only, with some absent. The table records 40,000 to 45,000 clones, 70% to 80% of them present only once. The input for sequencing was peripheral blood, taken from a patient treated with radiotherapy plus ipilimumab. This receptor was taken from a human donor with non-small cell lung cancer who had stable disease on radiotherapy plus ipilimumab.

The CDR3 sequence: CASSLWTASFGYTF. The CDR3 nucleotides read TGTGCCAGCAGCTTGTGGACAGCTTCGTTTGGCTACACCTTC. V gene TRBV5-8 combines with J gene TRBJ1-2; tentatively, D is TRBD1 (6 bases). The CDR3 has 14 residues. The V gene lost 1 base and the J gene lost 7 bases, with 14 bases spanning the gap. Germline V gene data show CDR1 as SGHTS and CDR2 as YDEGEE.